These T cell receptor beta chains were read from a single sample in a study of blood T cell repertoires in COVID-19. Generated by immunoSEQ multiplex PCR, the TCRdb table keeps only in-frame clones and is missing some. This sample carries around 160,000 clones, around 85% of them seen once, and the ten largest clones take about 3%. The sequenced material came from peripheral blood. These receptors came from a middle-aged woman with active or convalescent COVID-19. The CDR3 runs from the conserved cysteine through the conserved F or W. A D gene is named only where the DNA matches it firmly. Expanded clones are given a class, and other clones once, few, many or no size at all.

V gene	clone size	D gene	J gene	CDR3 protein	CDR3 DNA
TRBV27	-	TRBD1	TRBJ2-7	CAGSSRGGAGNSYEQYF	TGTGCCGGCAGTAGTCGAGGGGGCGCTGGGAACTCCTACGAGCAGTACTTC
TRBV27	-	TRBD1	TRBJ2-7	CASSPHTDRGSNEQYF	TGTGCCAGCAGTCCTCATACGGACAGGGGCTCAAACGAGCAGTACTTC
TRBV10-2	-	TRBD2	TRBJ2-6	CASTQGGLAGGTGANVLTF	TGCGCCAGCACCCAGGGGGGACTAGCGGGAGGTACTGGGGCCAACGTCCTGACTTTC
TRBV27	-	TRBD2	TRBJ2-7	CASSLPGTSGENEQYF	TGTGCCAGCAGTTTACCCGGGACTAGCGGGGAGAACGAGCAGTACTTC
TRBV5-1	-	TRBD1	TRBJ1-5	CASSLQGAGQPQHF	TGCGCCAGCAGCTTACAGGGGGCGGGTCAGCCCCAGCATTTT
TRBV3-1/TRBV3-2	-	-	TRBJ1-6	CASSHRRINSPLHF	TGTGCCAGCAGCCACCGGCGGATTAATTCACCCCTCCACTTT
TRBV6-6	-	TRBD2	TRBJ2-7	CASSTGGGRPEQYF	TGTGCCAGCAGCACCGGGGGCGGGAGGCCCGAGCAGTACTTC
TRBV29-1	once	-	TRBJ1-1	CSVEERGGTEAFF	TGCAGCGTTGAAGAGCGAGGGGGCACTGAAGCTTTCTTT
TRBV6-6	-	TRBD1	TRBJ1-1	CASTKGQGVLNTEAFF	TGTGCCAGCACCAAGGGACAGGGGGTCCTCAACACTGAAGCTTTCTTT
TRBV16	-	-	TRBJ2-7	CASSQVGRLSGEQYF	TGTGCCAGCAGCCAAGTCGGACGACTGTCGGGAGAGCAGTACTTC
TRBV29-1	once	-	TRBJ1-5	CSVSTGVNQPQHF	TGCAGCGTCTCTACGGGAGTCAATCAGCCCCAGCATTTT
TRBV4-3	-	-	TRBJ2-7	CASSQDRQSYEQYF	TGCGCCAGCAGCCAAGATCGACAGTCCTACGAGCAGTACTTC
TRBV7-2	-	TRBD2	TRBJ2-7	CASSWGPGLAGYEQYF	TGTGCCAGCAGCTGGGGACCGGGACTAGCGGGATACGAGCAGTACTTC
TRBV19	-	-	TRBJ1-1	CASRDTWNTEAFF	TGTGCCAGTAGGGACACTTGGAACACTGAAGCTTTCTTT
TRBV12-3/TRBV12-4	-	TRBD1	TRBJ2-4	CASSLILGQQYF	TGTGCCAGCAGTTTAATATTGGGACAGCAGTACTTC
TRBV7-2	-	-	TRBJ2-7	CASSSRGANYEQYF	TGTGCCAGCAGCTCCCGGGGAGCGAACTACGAGCAGTACTTC
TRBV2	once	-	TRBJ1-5	CASSAINQPQHF	TGTGCCAGCAGTGCCATCAATCAGCCCCAGCATTTT
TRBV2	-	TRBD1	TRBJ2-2	CASRLRDRGTGELFF	TGTGCCAGCCGTCTCCGGGACAGGGGCACCGGGGAGCTGTTTTTT
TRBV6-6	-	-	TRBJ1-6	CASSYLGGYNSPLHF	TGTGCCAGCAGTTACTTAGGGGGTTATAATTCACCCCTCCACTTT
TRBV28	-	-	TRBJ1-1	CASSSGPGEAFF	TGTGCCAGCAGTTCAGGGCCCGGAGAAGCTTTCTTT
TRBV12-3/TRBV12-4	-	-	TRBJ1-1	CASSFPAEAFF	TGTGCCAGCAGTTTCCCGGCTGAAGCTTTCTTT
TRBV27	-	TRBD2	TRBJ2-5	CASSSRGLVQETQYF	TGTGCCAGCAGTTCCCGGGGACTAGTCCAAGAGACCCAGTACTTC
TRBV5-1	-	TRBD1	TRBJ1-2	CASSQGQGERGYTF	TGCGCCAGCAGCCAGGGACAGGGGGAGCGCGGCTACACCTTC
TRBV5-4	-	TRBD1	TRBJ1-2	CASSLPGRGRGYTF	TGTGCCAGCAGCTTACCCGGGAGGGGGCGAGGCTACACCTTC
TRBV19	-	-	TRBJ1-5	CASSIDRGSNQPQHF	TGTGCCAGTAGTATAGATCGGGGGAGCAATCAGCCCCAGCATTTT
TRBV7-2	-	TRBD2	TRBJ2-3	CASSSGLAGPSTDTQYF	TGTGCCAGCAGCTCTGGACTAGCGGGCCCTAGCACAGATACGCAGTATTTT
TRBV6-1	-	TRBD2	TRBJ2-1	CASSENILAGTNEQFF	TGTGCCAGCAGTGAAAACATACTAGCGGGGACCAATGAGCAGTTCTTC
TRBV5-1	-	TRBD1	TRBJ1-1	CASSLGGRGRHLFMNTEAFF	TGCGCCAGCAGCTTGGGGGGCAGGGGGCGCCATCTTTTTATGAACACTGAAGCTTTCTTT
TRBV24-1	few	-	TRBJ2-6	CATSDFEATGANVLTF	TGTGCCACCAGTGACTTCGAGGCAACTGGGGCCAACGTCCTGACTTTC
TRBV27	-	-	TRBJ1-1	CASSLADRNTEAFF	TGTGCCAGCAGTTTAGCGGACAGAAACACTGAAGCTTTCTTT
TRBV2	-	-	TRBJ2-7	CASSESGGFLSSADEQYF	TGTGCCAGCAGTGAAAGTGGAGGGTTTCTGTCTTCGGCTGACGAGCAGTACTTC
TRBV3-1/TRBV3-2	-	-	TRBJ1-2	CASSPLGGYYGYTF	TGTGCCAGCAGCCCGCTAGGGGGTTACTATGGCTACACCTTC
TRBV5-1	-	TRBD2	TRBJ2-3	CASSSISRTSGGVDTQYF	TGCGCCAGCAGCTCGATCTCACGGACTAGCGGGGGGGTAGATACGCAGTATTTT
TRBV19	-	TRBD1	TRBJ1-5	CASSIETGTTQPQHF	TGTGCCAGTAGTATTGAGACAGGGACGACTCAGCCCCAGCATTTT
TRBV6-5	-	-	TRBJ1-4	CASSYRGPAGNEKLFF	TGTGCCAGCAGTTACCGCGGCCCGGCGGGGAATGAAAAACTGTTTTTT
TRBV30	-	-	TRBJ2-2	CAWSGATNTGELFF	TGTGCCTGGAGTGGGGCCACGAACACCGGGGAGCTGTTTTTT
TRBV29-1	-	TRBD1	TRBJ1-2	CSVGEGTGVSGYTF	TGCAGCGTTGGAGAAGGGACAGGGGTGAGTGGCTACACCTTC
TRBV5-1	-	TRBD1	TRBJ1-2	CASSLGFRDSSNYGYTF	TGCGCCAGCAGCTTGGGTTTCCGGGACAGCTCTAACTATGGCTACACCTTC
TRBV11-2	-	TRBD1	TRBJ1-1	CASSLDTRQGGIPEAFF	TGTGCCAGCAGCTTAGATACCCGACAGGGGGGGATACCTGAAGCTTTCTTT
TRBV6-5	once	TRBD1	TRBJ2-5	CASSLAQGYQETQYF	TGTGCCAGCAGTTTGGCACAGGGGTACCAAGAGACCCAGTACTTC
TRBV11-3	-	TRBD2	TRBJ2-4	CASSPGGGRRDENIQYF	TGTGCCAGCAGCCCTGGTGGCGGGAGAAGAGATGAAAACATTCAGTACTTC
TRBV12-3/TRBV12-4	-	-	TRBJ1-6	CASSFTGNSPLHF	TGTGCCAGCAGCTTCACCGGGAATTCACCCCTCCACTTT
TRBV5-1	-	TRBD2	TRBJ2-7	CASSLGTSGGAYEQYF	TGCGCCAGCAGCTTGGGGACTAGCGGGGGCGCCTACGAGCAGTACTTC
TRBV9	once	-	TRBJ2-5	CASSSPSVYQETQYF	TGTGCCAGCAGCTCCCCGTCGGTTTACCAAGAGACCCAGTACTTC
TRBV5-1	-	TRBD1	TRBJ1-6	CASSPGGTANSPLHF	TGCGCCAGCAGCCCGGGGGGGACAGCTAATTCACCCCTCCACTTT
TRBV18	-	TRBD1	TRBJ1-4	CASSPRTGYNEKLFF	TGTGCCAGCTCACCGAGGACAGGGTACAATGAAAAACTGTTTTTT
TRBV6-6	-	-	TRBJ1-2	CASSSPLEGLENGYTF	TGTGCCAGCAGTAGCCCTCTGGAGGGGCTGGAGAATGGCTACACCTTC
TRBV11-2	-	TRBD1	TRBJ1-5	CASSVVQGAMGSNQPQHF	TGTGCCAGCAGTGTGGTCCAGGGGGCAATGGGTAGCAATCAGCCCCAGCATTTT